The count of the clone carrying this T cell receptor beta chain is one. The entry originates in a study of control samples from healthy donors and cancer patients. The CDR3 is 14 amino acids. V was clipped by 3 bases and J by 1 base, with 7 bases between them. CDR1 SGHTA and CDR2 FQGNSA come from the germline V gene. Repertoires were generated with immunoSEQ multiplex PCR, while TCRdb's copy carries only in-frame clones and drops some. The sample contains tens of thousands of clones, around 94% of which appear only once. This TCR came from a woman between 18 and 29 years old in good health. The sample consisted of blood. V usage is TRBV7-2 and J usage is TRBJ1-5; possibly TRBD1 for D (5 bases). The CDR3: CASSFRQSNQPQHF. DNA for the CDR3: TGTGCCAGCAGCTTCAGACAGAGCAATCAGCCCCAGCATTTT. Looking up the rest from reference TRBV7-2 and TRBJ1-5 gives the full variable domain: GAGVSQSPSNKVTEKGKDVELRCDPISGHTALYWYRQSLGQGLEFLIYFQGNSAPDKSGLPSDRFSAERTGGSVSTLTIQRTQQEDSAVYLCASSFRQSNQPQHFGDGTRLSIL.